This T cell receptor (beta chain) originates from a study of cytomegalovirus exposure and HLA in healthy donors. In the case of this clone: Its antigen is currently unknown.

Findings and limits, study-wide: Using the classifier, cytomegalovirus status was reportedly diagnosed with high specificity and sensitivity.

There are 14 residues in the CDR3. Germline V CDR1 and CDR2: SGHNT, YYREEE (reference sequence). Losses at the gene ends were 2 bases for V and 5 bases for J; bases not matched to a gene: 4. This table comes from immunoSEQ multiplex PCR, and its TCRdb copy is limited to in-frame clones, with some not included. The repertoire holds approximately 60,000 clones, with about 95% as singletons. Sequencing was done on a sample of PBMCs. The clonotype comes from a woman aged 18-35 years in good health and CMV-seropositive. This chain joins TRBV5-4 and TRBJ2-3, with 8 bases fitting TRBD2. The CDR3 sequence is CASSLLAVEDTQYF. The CDR3 DNA sequence: TGTGCCAGCAGCTTACTAGCGGTAGAAGATACGCAGTATTTT.